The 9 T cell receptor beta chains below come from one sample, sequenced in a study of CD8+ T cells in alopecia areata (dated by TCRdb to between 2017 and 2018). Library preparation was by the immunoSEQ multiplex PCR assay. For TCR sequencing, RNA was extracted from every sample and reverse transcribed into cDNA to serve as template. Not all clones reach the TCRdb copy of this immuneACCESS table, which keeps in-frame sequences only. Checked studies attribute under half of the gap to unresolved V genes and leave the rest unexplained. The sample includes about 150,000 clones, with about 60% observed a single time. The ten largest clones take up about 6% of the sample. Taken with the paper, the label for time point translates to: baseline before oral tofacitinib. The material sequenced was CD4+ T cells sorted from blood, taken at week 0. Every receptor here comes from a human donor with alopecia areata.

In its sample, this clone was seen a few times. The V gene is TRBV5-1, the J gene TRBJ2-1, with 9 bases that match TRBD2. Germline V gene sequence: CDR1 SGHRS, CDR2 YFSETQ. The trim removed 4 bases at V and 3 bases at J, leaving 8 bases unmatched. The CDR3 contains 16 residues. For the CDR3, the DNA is TGCGCCAGCAGCATCTTAGCGGGGGCCCTCTACAATGAGCAGTTCTTC. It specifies CASSILAGALYNEQFF.

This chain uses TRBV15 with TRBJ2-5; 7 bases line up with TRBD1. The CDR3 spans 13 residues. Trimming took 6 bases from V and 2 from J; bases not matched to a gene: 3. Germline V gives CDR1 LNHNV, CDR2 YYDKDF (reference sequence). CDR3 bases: TGTGCCACCAGTGGGACAGCTCAAGAGACCCAGTACTTC. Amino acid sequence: CATSGTAQETQYF.

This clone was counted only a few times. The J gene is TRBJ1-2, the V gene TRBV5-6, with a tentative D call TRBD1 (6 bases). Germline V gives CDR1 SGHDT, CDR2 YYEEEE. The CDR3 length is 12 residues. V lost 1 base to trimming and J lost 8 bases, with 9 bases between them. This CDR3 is CASSLNRDGYTF. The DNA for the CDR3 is TGTGCCAGCAGCTTGAACAGGGACGGCTACACCTTC.

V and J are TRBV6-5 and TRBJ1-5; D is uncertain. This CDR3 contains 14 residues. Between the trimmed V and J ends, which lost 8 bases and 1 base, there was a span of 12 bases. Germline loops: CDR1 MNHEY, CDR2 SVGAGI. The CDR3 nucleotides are TGTGCCAGCGGCTCTACTGCCAGCAATCAGCCCCAGCATTTT. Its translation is CASGSTASNQPQHF.

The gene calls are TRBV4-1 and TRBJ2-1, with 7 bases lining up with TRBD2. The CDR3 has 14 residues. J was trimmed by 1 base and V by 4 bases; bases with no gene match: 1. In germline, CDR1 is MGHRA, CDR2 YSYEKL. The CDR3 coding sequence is TGCGCCAGCAGCCCTAGCGGATCCTACAATGAGCAGTTCTTC. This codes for CASSPSGSYNEQFF.

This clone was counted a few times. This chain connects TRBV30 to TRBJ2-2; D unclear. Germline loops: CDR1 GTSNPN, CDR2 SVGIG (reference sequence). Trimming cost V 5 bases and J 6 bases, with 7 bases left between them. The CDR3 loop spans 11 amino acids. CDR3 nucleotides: TGTGCCTGGGGGAAGGCCGGGGAGCTGTTTTTT. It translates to CAWGKAGELFF. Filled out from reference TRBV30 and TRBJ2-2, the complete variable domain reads SQTIHQWPATLVQPVGSPLSLECTVEGTSNPNLYWYRQAAGRGLQLLFYSVGIGQISSEVPQNLSASRPQDRQFILSSKKLLLSDSGFYLCAWGKAGELFFGEGSRLTVL.

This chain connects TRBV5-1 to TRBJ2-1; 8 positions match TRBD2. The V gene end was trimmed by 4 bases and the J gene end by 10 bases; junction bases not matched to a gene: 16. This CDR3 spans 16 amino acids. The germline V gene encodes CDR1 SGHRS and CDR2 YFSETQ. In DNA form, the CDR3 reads TGCGCCAGCAGCCAGAAAGGGACTAGGCTGGTTGTGGAGCAGTTCTTC. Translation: CASSQKGTRLVVEQFF.

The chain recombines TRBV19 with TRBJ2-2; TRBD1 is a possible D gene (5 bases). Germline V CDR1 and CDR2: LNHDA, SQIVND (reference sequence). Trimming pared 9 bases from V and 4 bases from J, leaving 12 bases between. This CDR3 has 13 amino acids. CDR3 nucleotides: TGTGCCAGCCGATGGGGCTCCACCGGGGAGCTGTTTTTT. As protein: CASRWGSTGELFF.

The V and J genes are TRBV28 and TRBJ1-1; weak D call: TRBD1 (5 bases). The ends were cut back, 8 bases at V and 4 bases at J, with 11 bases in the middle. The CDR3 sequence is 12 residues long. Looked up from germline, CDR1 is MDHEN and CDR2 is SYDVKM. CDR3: CASRLGGTEAFF. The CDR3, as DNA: TGTGCCAGCCGTCTTGGGGGCACTGAAGCTTTCTTT.